The 24 T cell receptor beta chains given below trace back to one sample, sequenced in a study of OX40 agonist ivuxolimab in advanced cancers. Clones were sequenced by immunoSEQ multiplex PCR, and TCRdb holds only the in-frame ones, with some missing. The repertoire holds 55,000 to 85,000 clones, with roughly 80% as singletons. Sequenced here: CD4+ or CD8+ T cells sorted from blood, sampled in a trial of the OX40 agonist ivuxolimab. The receptor source for this set is an adult with an advanced solid tumor such as melanoma, head and neck, liver or kidney cancer.

This clone was recorded a few times. The rearrangement uses TRBV5-1 and TRBJ2-1; the match to TRBD2 covers 9 bases. This CDR3 contains 16 residues. The germline V gene has CDR1 SGHRS and CDR2 YFSETQ. V dropped 4 bases and J dropped 4; count of bases not matched to a gene: 9. CDR3 in DNA: TGCGCCAGCAGCCCTACGCGGGGGGGCCGGTACAATGAGCAGTTCTTC. Its protein product is CASSPTRGGRYNEQFF.

This clone is a singleton in its sample. The chain employs TRBV30 and TRBJ1-2, with D perhaps TRBD1 (6 bases). V was cut by 7 bases and J by 4 bases, with 16 bases left in between. Germline-derived CDR1 and CDR2 are GTSNPN and SVGIG (reference sequence). CDR3 size: 13 residues. CDR3 loop: CASGTWGPYGYTF. Here the CDR3 DNA reads TGTGCCTCGGGGACCTGGGGGCCCTATGGCTACACCTTC. Full variable domain (outside the CDR3, taken from reference TRBV30 and TRBJ1-2): SQTIHQWPATLVQPVGSPLSLECTVEGTSNPNLYWYRQAAGRGLQLLFYSVGIGQISSEVPQNLSASRPQDRQFILSSKKLLLSDSGFYLCASGTWGPYGYTFGSGTRLTVV.

The CDR3 nucleotides are TGTGCCAGCAGCGGACAGGGATCGGCTTTCTTT. Encoded protein: CASSGQGSAFF. The V call is TRBV5-8, the J call TRBJ1-1, with 8 bases that match TRBD1. The CDR3 totals 11 residues. Losses at the gene ends were 4 bases for V and 11 bases for J; bases not matched to a gene: 4. The germline V gene has CDR1 SGHTS and CDR2 YDEGEE.

This clone came up once. The genes are TRBV19 and TRBJ2-2; D may be TRBD1 (6 bases). Deletions cut 7 bases from V and 6 bases from J, with 15 bases between. Germline lookup yields CDR1 LNHDA and CDR2 SQIVND (reference sequence). The CDR3 is 14 residues long. Here the CDR3 DNA reads TGTGCCAGTACCCCATCAGGGGCCCCCGGGGAGCTGTTTTTT. This translates into CASTPSGAPGELFF.

This rearrangement joins TRBV9 to TRBJ2-3; 9 positions match TRBD1. The CDR3 is made up of 14 amino acids. Trimming took 3 bases from V and 4 from J; bases not matched to a gene: 3. The germline gives CDR1 SGDLS, CDR2 YYNGEE. CDR3 sequence reads: CASSARQGADTQYF. Here the CDR3 DNA reads TGTGCCAGCAGCGCTCGACAGGGGGCAGATACGCAGTATTTT. Full variable domain (missing parts from reference TRBV9 and TRBJ2-3): DSGVTQTPKHLITATGQRVTLRCSPRSGDLSVYWYQQSLDQGLQFLIQYYNGEERAKGNILERFSAQQFPDLHSELNLSSLELGDSALYFCASSARQGADTQYFGPGTRLTVL.

The V and J genes are TRBV11-2 and TRBJ1-2; 8 bases fit TRBD1. V was clipped by 5 bases and J by 6 bases; unmatched bases: 14. The CDR3 is 16 amino acids. From germline, CDR1 is SGHAT and CDR2 FQNNGV. The CDR3, as DNA: TGTGCCAGCAGCCCAGGACAGGGTTGGGAAAGGGATGGCTACACCTTC. Translated, it gives CASSPGQGWERDGYTF.

This chain uses TRBV10-3 with TRBJ2-7, with 8 bases that match TRBD1. Germline V gene sequence: CDR1 ENHRY, CDR2 SYGVKD. This CDR3 has 13 amino acids. Germline trimming cut 10 bases from V and 3 bases from J; bases unmatched to any gene: 8. The CDR3 DNA is TGTGCCACCTCGACAGGGGACTTCTACGAGCAGTACTTC. Residues: CATSTGDFYEQYF.

The chain carries TRBV6-5 and TRBJ1-1, with 8 bases identical to TRBD1. The CDR3 has 15 residues. V lost 2 bases and J lost 5; bases outside the gene matches: 7. Germline V CDR1 and CDR2: MNHEY, SVGAGI. The chain's CDR3 is CASSYELTGGTEAFF. The DNA for the CDR3 is TGTGCCAGCAGTTACGAACTTACAGGGGGGACTGAAGCTTTCTTT.

This chain links TRBV18 with TRBJ1-1, with a tentative D call TRBD1 (5 bases). The CDR3 is 14 residues long. From germline, CDR1 is KGHSH and CDR2 LQKENI. V was clipped by 2 bases and J by 3 bases, with 10 bases between them. Here the CDR3 reads CASSPRGRDTEAFF. The CDR3 DNA follows: TGTGCCAGCTCACCAAGGGGTCGCGACACTGAAGCTTTCTTT.

This chain connects TRBV13 to TRBJ2-7; 11 bases fit TRBD2. The CDR3 covers 19 residues. In germline, CDR1 is PRHDT, CDR2 FYEKMQ (reference sequence). The ends lost 5 bases at V and 0 bases at J; junction bases unmatched: 15. Written as DNA, the CDR3 is TGTGCCAGCAGCGCGACCGGGGCTAGCGGGGGGAGGCCCTCCTACGAGCAGTACTTC. Amino acids: CASSATGASGGRPSYEQYF.

V gene TRBV15 combines with J gene TRBJ1-1; D not resolved. The V and J ends lost 3 bases and 10 bases respectively, with 18 bases between them. The germline V gene has CDR1 LNHNV and CDR2 YYDKDF (reference sequence). This CDR3 is built from 14 residues. The CDR3 protein is CATSRGPGESRAFF. CDR3 in DNA: TGTGCCACCAGCAGGGGCCCAGGTGAATCGCGAGCTTTCTTT.

The genes are TRBV7-2 and TRBJ1-4; no reliable D call. Germline-derived CDR1 and CDR2 are SGHTA and FQGNSA. V was pared by 4 bases and J by 4 bases, with 10 bases between. This CDR3 is built from 14 residues. CDR3 in DNA: TGTGCCAGCAGCTCCGCCCACAGTAATGAAAAACTGTTTTTT. This encodes CASSSAHSNEKLFF.

V and J are TRBV7-8 and TRBJ2-5, with D unresolved. Trimming took 2 bases from V and 13 from J, leaving 14 bases between them. Germline CDR1 SGHVS, CDR2 FQNEAQ. There are 12 residues in the CDR3. The CDR3 is CASSLLYGWAYF. CDR3 nucleotides: TGTGCCAGCAGCTTACTTTACGGATGGGCGTACTTC.

This clone was seen a few times. The V and J genes are TRBV25-1 and TRBJ1-2; 7 bases are shared with TRBD1. The germline V gene encodes CDR1 MGHDK and CDR2 SYGVNS. Losses at the gene ends were 9 bases for V and 10 bases for J; bases not matched to a gene: 11. The CDR3 loop spans 12 amino acids. Here the CDR3 reads CASRLGQALYTF. The CDR3 DNA sequence: TGTGCCAGTCGACTCGGACAGGCTCTCTACACCTTC.

This chain's CDR3 is CASRNGGDSWHGYTF. DNA for the CDR3: TGTGCCAGCAGGAACGGAGGGGACAGCTGGCATGGCTACACCTTC. The chain recombines TRBV2 with TRBJ1-2; 7 bases match TRBD1. There are 15 residues in the CDR3. Per germline, CDR1 SNHLY and CDR2 FYNNEI. Germline trimming cut 6 bases from V and 6 bases from J; bases unmatched to any gene: 13.

The chain couples TRBV19 to TRBJ1-1; D is ambiguous. V gave up 1 base and J gave up 4 bases, with 13 bases separating them. CDR3 length: 15 residues. Germline V lookup: CDR1 LNHDA, CDR2 SQIVND (reference sequence). Written as DNA, the CDR3 is TGTGCCAGTAGTATAGTAAGGAGGGCAGGCACTGAAGCTTTCTTT. Protein product: CASSIVRRAGTEAFF.

The V and J genes are TRBV10-3 and TRBJ2-7; D remains unclear. In germline, CDR1 is ENHRY, CDR2 SYGVKD. The CDR3 is made up of 11 amino acids. V was clipped by 10 bases and J by 5 bases, with 12 bases between them. CDR3 in amino acids: CASDGLNEQYF. CDR3 in DNA: TGTGCCAGCGACGGGTTAAACGAGCAGTACTTC.

This chain joins TRBV7-8 and TRBJ1-2; D gene uncertain. The CDR3 is 14 residues long. Trimming took off 5 bases at V and 0 bases at J, with 10 bases between the two ends. Germline loops: CDR1 SGHVS, CDR2 FQNEAQ. CDR3 DNA: TGTGCCAGCAGCGCGTCGACTGCTAACTATGGCTACACCTTC. This sequence encodes CASSASTANYGYTF.

This clone was observed a handful of times. The chain has TRBV7-2 and TRBJ2-2; 15 nucleotides match TRBD2. This CDR3 comprises 18 residues. V was pared by 6 bases and J by 0 bases, with 5 bases of the junction left unmatched. Germline-derived CDR1 and CDR2 are SGHTA and FQGNSA. Written as DNA, the CDR3 is TGTGCCAGCAGAAGGACTAGCGGGGGGGCCGCGAACACCGGGGAGCTGTTTTTT. Translating it yields CASRRTSGGAANTGELFF.

The chain has TRBV7-9 and TRBJ2-3; D unclear. The CDR3 loop spans 12 amino acids. V lost 4 bases and J lost 2, with 4 bases in between. CDR1 is SEHNR and CDR2 is FQNEAQ in the germline V gene (reference sequence). CDR3 in DNA: TGTGCCAGCAGCTCCACCACAGATACGCAGTATTTT. Translation: CASSSTTDTQYF.

The chain uses TRBV19 and TRBJ2-5; D gene ambiguous. Germline CDR1 is LNHDA and CDR2 is SQIVND (reference sequence). V was cut by 3 bases and J by 5 bases, with 7 bases left in between. This CDR3 is built from 12 residues. The CDR3 nucleotides are TGTGCCAGTAGTATGTACGACGAGACCCAGTACTTC. This codes for CASSMYDETQYF.

The chain employs TRBV5-6 and TRBJ2-7, with 11 bases identical to TRBD1. V trimming: 1 base; J trimming: 8 bases; junction bases outside the gene matches: 11. Germline CDR1 and CDR2: SGHDT and YYEEEE. This CDR3 contains 16 residues. DNA of the CDR3: TGTGCCAGCAGCTTGCTCCGGGACAGGGGGTCCCTCAAGCAGTACTTC. It is translated as CASSLLRDRGSLKQYF.

This clone has just one count. This chain connects TRBV18 to TRBJ1-3, with 9 bases matching TRBD1. This CDR3 contains 14 residues. V dropped 3 bases and J dropped 4; count of bases not matched to a gene: 1. CDR1 and CDR2 (germline): KGHSH, LQKENI. The CDR3: CASSPDRGGNTIYF. As DNA, the CDR3 is TGTGCCAGCTCACCGGACAGGGGAGGAAACACCATATATTTT.

The J gene is TRBJ2-1, the V gene TRBV11-2; 9 bases are shared with TRBD1. Per germline, CDR1 SGHAT and CDR2 FQNNGV. V was clipped by 4 bases and J by 9 bases; unmatched bases: 1. The CDR3 is made up of 12 amino acids. CDR3 sequence: CASSSTGGEQFF. In DNA form, the CDR3 reads TGTGCCAGCAGCTCGACAGGGGGTGAGCAGTTCTTC. The full variable domain, rest sourced from reference TRBV11-2 and TRBJ2-1, is EAGVAQSPRYKIIEKRQSVAFWCNPISGHATLYWYQQILGQGPKLLIQFQNNGVVDDSQLPKDRFSAERLKGVDSTLKIQPAKLEDSAVYLCASSSTGGEQFFGPGTRLTVL.